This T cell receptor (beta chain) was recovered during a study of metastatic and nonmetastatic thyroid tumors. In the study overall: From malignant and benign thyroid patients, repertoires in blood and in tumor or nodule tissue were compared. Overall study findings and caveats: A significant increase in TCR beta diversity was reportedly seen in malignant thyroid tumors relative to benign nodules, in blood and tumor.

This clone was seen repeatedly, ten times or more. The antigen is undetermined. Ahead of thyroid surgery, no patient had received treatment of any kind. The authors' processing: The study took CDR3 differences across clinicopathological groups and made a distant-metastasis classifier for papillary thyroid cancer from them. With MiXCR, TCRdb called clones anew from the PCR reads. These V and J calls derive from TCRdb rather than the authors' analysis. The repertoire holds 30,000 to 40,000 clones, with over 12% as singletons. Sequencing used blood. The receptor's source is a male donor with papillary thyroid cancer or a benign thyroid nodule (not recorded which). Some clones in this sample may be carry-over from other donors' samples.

This CDR3 reads CASRPTLLSPLHF. CDR3 coding DNA: TGTGCCAGTAGACCGACCCTTTTGTCACCCCTCCACTTT. The chain carries TRBV19 and TRBJ1-6; D gene ambiguous. Germline CDR1 reads LNHDA; CDR2 reads SQIVND (reference sequence). V gave up 6 bases and J gave up 10 bases, with 13 bases separating them. The CDR3 is made up of 13 amino acids. Full variable domain (rest looked up from reference TRBV19 and TRBJ1-6): DGGITQSPKYLFRKEGQNVTLSCEQNLNHDAMYWYRQDPGQGLRLIYYSQIVNDFQKGDIAEGYSVSREKKESFPLTVTSAQKNPTAFYLCASRPTLLSPLHFGNGTRLTVT.